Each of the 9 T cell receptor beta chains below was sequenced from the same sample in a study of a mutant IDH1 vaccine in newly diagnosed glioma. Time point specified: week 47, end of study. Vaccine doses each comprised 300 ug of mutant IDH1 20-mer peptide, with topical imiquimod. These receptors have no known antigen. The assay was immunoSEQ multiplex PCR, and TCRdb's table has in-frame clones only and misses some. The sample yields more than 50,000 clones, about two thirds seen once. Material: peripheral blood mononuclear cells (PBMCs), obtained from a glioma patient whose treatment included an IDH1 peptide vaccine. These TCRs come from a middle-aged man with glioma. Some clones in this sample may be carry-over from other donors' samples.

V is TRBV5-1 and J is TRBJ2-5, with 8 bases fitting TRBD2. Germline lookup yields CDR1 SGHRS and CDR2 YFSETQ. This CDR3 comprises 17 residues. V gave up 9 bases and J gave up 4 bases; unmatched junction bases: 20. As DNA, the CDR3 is TGCGCCATCTCCCTGTGGGCTAGCGGGCGACCAGTAGAGACCCAGTACTTC. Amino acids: CAISLWASGRPVETQYF.

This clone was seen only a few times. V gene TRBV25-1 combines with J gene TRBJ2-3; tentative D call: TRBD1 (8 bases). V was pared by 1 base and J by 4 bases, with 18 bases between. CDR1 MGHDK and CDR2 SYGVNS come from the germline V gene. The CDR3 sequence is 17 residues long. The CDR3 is CASSEWGGPGGADTQYF. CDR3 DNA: TGTGCCAGCAGTGAATGGGGAGGGCCAGGGGGCGCAGATACGCAGTATTTT.

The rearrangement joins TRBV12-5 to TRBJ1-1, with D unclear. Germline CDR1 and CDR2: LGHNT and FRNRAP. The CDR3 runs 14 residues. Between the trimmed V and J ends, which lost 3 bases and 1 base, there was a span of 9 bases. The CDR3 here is CASGFTVENTEAFF. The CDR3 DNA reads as TGTGCTAGTGGTTTTACAGTTGAGAACACTGAAGCTTTCTTT.

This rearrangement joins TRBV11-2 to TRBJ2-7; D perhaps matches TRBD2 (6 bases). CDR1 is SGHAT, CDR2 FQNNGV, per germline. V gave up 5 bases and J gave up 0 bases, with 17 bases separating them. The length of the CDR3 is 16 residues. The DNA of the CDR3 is TGTGCCAGCAGCCCCCCGGGACGACTAGTCTCCTACGAGCAGTACTTC. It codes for CASSPPGRLVSYEQYF.

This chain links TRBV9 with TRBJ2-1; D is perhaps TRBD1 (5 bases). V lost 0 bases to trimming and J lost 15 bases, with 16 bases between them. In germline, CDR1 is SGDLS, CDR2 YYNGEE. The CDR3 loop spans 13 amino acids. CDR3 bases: TGTGCCAGCAGCGTAGTTGACAGTCAGGATCCGTTCTTC. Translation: CASSVVDSQDPFF.

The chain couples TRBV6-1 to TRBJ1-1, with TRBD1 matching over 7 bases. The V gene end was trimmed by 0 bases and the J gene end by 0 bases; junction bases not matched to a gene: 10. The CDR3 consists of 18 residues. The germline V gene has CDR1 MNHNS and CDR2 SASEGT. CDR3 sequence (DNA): TGTGCCAGCAGTGAAGCGGTTACAGGGGTACTCATGAACACTGAAGCTTTCTTT. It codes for CASSEAVTGVLMNTEAFF.

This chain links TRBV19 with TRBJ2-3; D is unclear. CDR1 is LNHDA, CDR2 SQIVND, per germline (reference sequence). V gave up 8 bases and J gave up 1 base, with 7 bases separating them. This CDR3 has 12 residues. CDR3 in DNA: TGTGCCAGTGCAGCCCGCACAGATACGCAGTATTTT. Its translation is CASAARTDTQYF.

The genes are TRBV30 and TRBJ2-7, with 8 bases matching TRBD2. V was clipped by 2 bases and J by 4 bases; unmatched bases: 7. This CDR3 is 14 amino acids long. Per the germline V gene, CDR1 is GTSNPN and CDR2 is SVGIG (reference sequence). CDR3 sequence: CAWSPGGMGYEQYF. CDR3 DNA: TGTGCCTGGAGTCCGGGGGGGATGGGATACGAGCAGTACTTC.

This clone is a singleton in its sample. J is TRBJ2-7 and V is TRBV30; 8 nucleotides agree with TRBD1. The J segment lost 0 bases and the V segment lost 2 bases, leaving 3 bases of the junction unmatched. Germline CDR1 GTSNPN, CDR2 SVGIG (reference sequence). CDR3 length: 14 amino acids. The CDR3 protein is CAWSPGQGSYEQYF. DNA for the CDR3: TGTGCCTGGAGTCCCGGACAGGGCTCCTACGAGCAGTACTTC.